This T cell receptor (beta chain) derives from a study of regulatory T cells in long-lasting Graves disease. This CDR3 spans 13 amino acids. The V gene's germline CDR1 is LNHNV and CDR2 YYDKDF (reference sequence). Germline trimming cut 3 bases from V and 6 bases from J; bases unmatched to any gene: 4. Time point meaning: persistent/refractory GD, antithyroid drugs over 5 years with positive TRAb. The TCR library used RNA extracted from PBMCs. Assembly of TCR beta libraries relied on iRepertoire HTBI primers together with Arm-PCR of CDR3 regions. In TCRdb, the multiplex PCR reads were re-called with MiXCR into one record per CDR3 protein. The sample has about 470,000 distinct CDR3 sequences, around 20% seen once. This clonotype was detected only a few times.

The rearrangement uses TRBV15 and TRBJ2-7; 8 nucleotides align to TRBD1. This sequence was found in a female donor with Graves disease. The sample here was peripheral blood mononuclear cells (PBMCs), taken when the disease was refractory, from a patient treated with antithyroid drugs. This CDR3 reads CATSRLGTGEQYF. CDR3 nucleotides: TGTGCCACCAGCAGGCTAGGGACAGGCGAGCAGTACTTC.